Below, one T cell receptor (beta chain) is given with its context. The repertoire was sequenced with immunoSEQ multiplex PCR; TCRdb's copy has only in-frame clones and lacks some. The table includes about 220,000 clones, 80% detected once. This CDR3 comprises 17 residues. V shed 4 bases and J 4 bases; nucleotides not matched to a gene: 8. CDR1 and CDR2 from the germline V gene are SGHTA and FQGNSA. The sample belongs to a study of blood T cell repertoires in COVID-19. Sequenced sample: peripheral blood. This clonotype originated in a human donor in a cohort sampled during active COVID-19. The J gene is TRBJ2-3, the V gene TRBV7-2; the match to TRBD2 covers 13 bases. CDR3: CASSYTSGGALPDTQYF. The CDR3 DNA reads as TGTGCCAGCAGCTATACTAGCGGGGGGGCATTACCAGATACGCAGTATTTT.